The sequence of this TCR beta chain was determined in a study of T cell repertoires in cytomegalovirus infection. For the study at large: Based on public TCR beta signatures, there were indications of CMV infection and of a matching HLA type. Points from the study as a whole: Clonotypes of TCR beta that were HLA-C-restricted and CMV-specific dominated the ex vivo response.

One entry per CDR3 protein, called by TCRdb with MiXCR from the reads. The data show 300,000 or so distinct CDR3 sequences, approximately 25% seen once. Concerning this clonotype: Its antigen remains unknown.

Germline V lookup: CDR1 LNHDA, CDR2 SQIVND (reference sequence). V lost 10 bases and J 9 bases, leaving 13 bases between the germline ends. The CDR3 extends over 11 amino acids. This TCR derives from a human donor in good health (CMV status not recorded). Some clones in this sample may be carry-over from other donors' samples. The source was cultured PBMCs, collected from culture after CMV antigen stimulation. The rearrangement uses TRBV19 and TRBJ2-1; D is uncertain. The CDR3 nucleotides are TGTGCCAACCATCCCACGCTTGAGCAGTTCTTC. It yields the protein CANHPTLEQFF.